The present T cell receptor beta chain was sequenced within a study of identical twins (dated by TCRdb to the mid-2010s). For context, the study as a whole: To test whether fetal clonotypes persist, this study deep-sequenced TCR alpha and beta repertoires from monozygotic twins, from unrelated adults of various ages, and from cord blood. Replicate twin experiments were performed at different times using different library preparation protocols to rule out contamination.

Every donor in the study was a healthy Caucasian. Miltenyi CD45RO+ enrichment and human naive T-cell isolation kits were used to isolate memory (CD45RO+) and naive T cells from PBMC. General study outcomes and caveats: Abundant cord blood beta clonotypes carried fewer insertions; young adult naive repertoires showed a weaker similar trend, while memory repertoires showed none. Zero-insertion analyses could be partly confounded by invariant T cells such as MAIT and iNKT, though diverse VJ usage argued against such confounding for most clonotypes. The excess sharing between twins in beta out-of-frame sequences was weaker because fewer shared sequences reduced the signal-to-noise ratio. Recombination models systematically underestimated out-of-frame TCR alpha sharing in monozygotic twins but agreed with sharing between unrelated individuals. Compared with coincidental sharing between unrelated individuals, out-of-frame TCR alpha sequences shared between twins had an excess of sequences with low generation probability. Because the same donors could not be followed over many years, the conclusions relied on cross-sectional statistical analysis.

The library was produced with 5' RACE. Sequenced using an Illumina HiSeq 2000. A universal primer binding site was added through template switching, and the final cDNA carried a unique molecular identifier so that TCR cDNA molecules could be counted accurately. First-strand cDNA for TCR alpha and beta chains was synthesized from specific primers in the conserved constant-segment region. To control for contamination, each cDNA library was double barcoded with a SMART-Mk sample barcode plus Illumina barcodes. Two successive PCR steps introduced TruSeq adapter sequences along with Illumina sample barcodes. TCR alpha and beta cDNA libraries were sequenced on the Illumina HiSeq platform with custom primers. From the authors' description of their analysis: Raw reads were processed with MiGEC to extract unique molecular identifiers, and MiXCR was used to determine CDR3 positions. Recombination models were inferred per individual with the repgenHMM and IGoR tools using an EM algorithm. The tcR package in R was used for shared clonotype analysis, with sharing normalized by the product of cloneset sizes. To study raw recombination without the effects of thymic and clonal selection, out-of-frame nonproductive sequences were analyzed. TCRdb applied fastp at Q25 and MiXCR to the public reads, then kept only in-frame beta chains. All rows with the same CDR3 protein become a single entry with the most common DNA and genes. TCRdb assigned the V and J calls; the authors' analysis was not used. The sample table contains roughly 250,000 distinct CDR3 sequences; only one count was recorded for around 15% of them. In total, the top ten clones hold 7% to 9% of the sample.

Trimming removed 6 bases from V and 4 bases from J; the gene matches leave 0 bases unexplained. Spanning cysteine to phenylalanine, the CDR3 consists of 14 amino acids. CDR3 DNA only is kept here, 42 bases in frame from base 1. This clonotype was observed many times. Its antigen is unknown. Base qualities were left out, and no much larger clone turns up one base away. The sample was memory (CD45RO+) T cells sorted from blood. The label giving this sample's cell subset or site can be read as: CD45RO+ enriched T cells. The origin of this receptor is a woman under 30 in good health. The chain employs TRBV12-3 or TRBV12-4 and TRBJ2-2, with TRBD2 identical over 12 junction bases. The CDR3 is CASRTSGGTGELFF. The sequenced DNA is TGTGCCAGCAGGACTAGCGGGGGCACCGGGGAGCTGTTTTTT.